The present entry profiles one T cell receptor (beta chain) with its context. What it binds is unknown. This record comes from a study of early stage breast cancer tumors. About the study: About 8 ER+/PR+/HER2- tumors were invasive ductal; four were invasive lobular. Study-level results: Enriched TCRB sequences shared across patients were mostly commonly generated sequences. In about 90% of the 16 patients, blood comparison separated tumor from normal breast.

Per germline, CDR1 MNHEY and CDR2 SMNVEV (reference sequence). There are 14 residues in the CDR3. V was trimmed by 5 bases and J by 0 bases, leaving 10 bases between them. Method: immunoSEQ multiplex PCR; TCRdb's copy keeps in-frame clones and lacks some. The data contain about 30,000 clones, over 70% of them seen just once; the ten biggest clones take up over 9.5%. The sequencing input was breast tumor tissue. This chain joins TRBV27 and TRBJ1-1; unclear D gene. This sequence was found in a person between 30 and 45 years old with breast cancer. This chain's CDR3 is CASSPSLLNTEAFF. The CDR3 DNA sequence: TGTGCCAGCAGTCCCAGCCTACTGAACACTGAAGCTTTCTTT.